This is a list of T cell receptor beta chains from one sample in a study of PD-L1 blockade in urothelial cancer. Libraries were prepared by immunoSEQ multiplex PCR; TCRdb keeps only in-frame clonotypes and omits some of them. The repertoire consists of 100,000 to 150,000 clones, with about 83% occurring once and the leading ten covering about 2.4%. The material sequenced was PBMCs, taken around atezolizumab (anti-PD-L1) treatment. The origin of the receptors is a man between 45 and 60 years old with urothelial cancer. Both conserved end residues are part of each CDR3. D genes are given only for firm matches. The size field is filled for only some rows; it gives once, few, many or a size class.

clone size: -
V gene: TRBV28
D gene: -
J gene: TRBJ1-3
CDR3 length: 15
CDR3 protein: CASSLEGPTRNTIYF
CDR3 DNA: TGTGCCAGCAGTTTGGAGGGCCCCACGAGAAACACCATATATTTT

clone size: -
V gene: TRBV10-2
D gene: -
J gene: TRBJ2-7
CDR3 length: 14
CDR3 protein: CASRLGRTSYEQYF
CDR3 DNA: TGCGCCAGCAGATTGGGGAGAACCTCCTACGAGCAGTACTTC

clone size: few
V gene: TRBV5-1
D gene: TRBD2
J gene: TRBJ2-3
CDR3 length: 18
CDR3 protein: CASSLGRAGAVGTDTQYF
CDR3 DNA: TGCGCCAGCAGCTTGGGGAGAGCGGGAGCGGTCGGGACAGATACGCAGTATTTT

clone size: -
V gene: TRBV5-4
D gene: TRBD1
J gene: TRBJ1-2
CDR3 length: 15
CDR3 protein: CASSSPGGSNYGYTF
CDR3 DNA: TGTGCCAGCAGCTCGCCAGGGGGTTCGAACTATGGCTACACCTTC

clone size: -
V gene: TRBV19
D gene: -
J gene: TRBJ1-5
CDR3 length: 13
CDR3 protein: CASSMDSHQPQHF
CDR3 DNA: TGTGCCAGTAGTATGGACAGCCATCAGCCCCAGCATTTT

clone size: -
V gene: TRBV11-2
D gene: -
J gene: TRBJ2-1
CDR3 length: 13
CDR3 protein: CASHRGGGNEQFF
CDR3 DNA: TGTGCCAGTCACAGGGGGGGAGGAAATGAGCAGTTCTTC

clone size: once
V gene: TRBV6-1
D gene: -
J gene: TRBJ2-7
CDR3 length: 13
CDR3 protein: CASSVQGLYEQYF
CDR3 DNA: TGTGCCAGCAGTGTTCAGGGTCTCTACGAGCAGTACTTC

clone size: -
V gene: TRBV10-3
D gene: -
J gene: TRBJ1-1
CDR3 length: 14
CDR3 protein: CAISVGVPNTEAFF
CDR3 DNA: TGTGCCATCAGTGTAGGGGTTCCTAACACTGAAGCTTTCTTT

clone size: few
V gene: TRBV7-9
D gene: -
J gene: TRBJ2-7
CDR3 length: 12
CDR3 protein: CASSSQTGTLQF
CDR3 DNA: TGTGCCAGCAGCTCTCAAACCGGGACTCTTCAATTC

clone size: -
V gene: TRBV9
D gene: -
J gene: TRBJ2-1
CDR3 length: 12
CDR3 protein: CASSAWGDEQFF
CDR3 DNA: TGTGCCAGCAGCGCCTGGGGCGATGAGCAGTTCTTC

clone size: -
V gene: TRBV19
D gene: TRBD1
J gene: TRBJ1-2
CDR3 length: 13
CDR3 protein: CASTYDRGYGYTF
CDR3 DNA: TGTGCCAGTACCTACGACAGGGGCTATGGCTACACCTTC

clone size: -
V gene: TRBV19
D gene: -
J gene: TRBJ1-5
CDR3 length: 16
CDR3 protein: CASSPQTGLSNQPQHF
CDR3 DNA: TGTGCCAGTAGTCCTCAAACAGGGCTGAGCAATCAGCCCCAGCATTTT

clone size: -
V gene: TRBV6-1
D gene: TRBD2
J gene: TRBJ2-5
CDR3 length: 15
CDR3 protein: CASRTLAEPQETQYF
CDR3 DNA: TGTGCCAGCAGGACACTAGCGGAACCCCAAGAGACCCAGTACTTC

clone size: -
V gene: TRBV5-3
D gene: -
J gene: TRBJ2-2
CDR3 length: 16
CDR3 protein: CARSQNRAQNTGELFF
CDR3 DNA: TGTGCCAGAAGCCAAAACAGGGCACAGAACACCGGGGAGCTGTTTTTT

clone size: -
V gene: TRBV30
D gene: TRBD2
J gene: TRBJ2-1
CDR3 length: 17
CDR3 protein: CAWSVRASGRGYNEQFF
CDR3 DNA: TGTGCCTGGAGTGTAAGGGCTAGCGGGAGGGGGTACAATGAGCAGTTCTTC

clone size: -
V gene: TRBV29-1
D gene: -
J gene: TRBJ1-3
CDR3 length: 13
CDR3 protein: CSVRMGGGNTIYF
CDR3 DNA: TGCAGCGTTAGGATGGGAGGTGGAAACACCATATATTTT

clone size: few
V gene: TRBV11-2
D gene: TRBD1
J gene: TRBJ2-7
CDR3 length: 13
CDR3 protein: CASTQGARSEQYF
CDR3 DNA: TGTGCCAGCACCCAGGGGGCGAGAAGCGAGCAGTACTTC

clone size: -
V gene: TRBV29-1
D gene: TRBD1
J gene: TRBJ2-5
CDR3 length: 12
CDR3 protein: CSAGQPGETQYF
CDR3 DNA: TGCAGCGCGGGACAGCCGGGAGAGACCCAGTACTTC

clone size: few
V gene: TRBV28
D gene: -
J gene: TRBJ2-7
CDR3 length: 14
CDR3 protein: CASSSSPRPPGQYF
CDR3 DNA: TGTGCCAGCAGTTCAAGCCCCCGGCCTCCAGGACAGTACTTC

clone size: many
V gene: TRBV11-2
D gene: TRBD1
J gene: TRBJ1-2
CDR3 length: 15
CDR3 protein: CASSTGQGVGYGYTF
CDR3 DNA: TGTGCCAGCAGCACAGGACAGGGGGTGGGCTATGGCTACACCTTC

clone size: -
V gene: TRBV19
D gene: TRBD1
J gene: TRBJ1-5
CDR3 length: 16
CDR3 protein: CATHTLQGAFNQPQHF
CDR3 DNA: TGTGCCACCCACACACTACAGGGGGCTTTCAATCAGCCCCAGCATTTT

clone size: -
V gene: TRBV19
D gene: -
J gene: TRBJ2-5
CDR3 length: 14
CDR3 protein: CASSKDGQKETQYF
CDR3 DNA: TGTGCCAGTAGTAAAGACGGACAGAAAGAGACCCAGTACTTC